Listed below are T cell receptor beta chains from one sample, sequenced in a study of OX40 agonist ivuxolimab in advanced cancers. Generated by immunoSEQ multiplex PCR, the TCRdb table keeps only in-frame clones and is missing some. The top ten hold roughly 0.3% of the sample, which has about 100,000 clones, roughly nine tenths seen once. The starting material was CD4+ or CD8+ T cells sorted from blood, obtained in a trial of the OX40 agonist ivuxolimab. These TCRs come from an adult with an advanced solid tumor such as melanoma, head and neck, liver or kidney cancer. CDR3s include the opening cysteine and the closing phenylalanine or tryptophan. A D gene is named only where the DNA matches it firmly. Clone size, where shown, is once, few, many, or a class for clones that have expanded.

v_gene	d_gene	j_gene	abundance	CDR3nt	CDR3aa
TRBV6-1	NA	TRBJ1-5	few	TGTGCCAGCAGCGGTTACAGAGACAATCAGCCCCAGCATTTT	CASSGYRDNQPQHF
TRBV9	NA	TRBJ2-2	NA	TGTGCCAGCAGCGTAGAGGTTTCCGGGGAGCTGTTTTTT	CASSVEVSGELFF
TRBV10-3	TRBD2	TRBJ2-3	NA	TGTGCCATCAGTGAGTTGGGACTAGTAGCGGTGAGCACAGATACGCAGTATTTT	CAISELGLVAVSTDTQYF
TRBV5-4	NA	TRBJ1-2	NA	TGTGCCAGCAGCCTCCCGCCACCCTATAACTACACCTTC	CASSLPPPYNYTF
TRBV4-3	NA	TRBJ2-1	NA	TGCGCCAGCAGCATGAGCGCAGGGGTGGGCCGCAATGAGCAGTTCTTC	CASSMSAGVGRNEQFF
TRBV5-6	NA	TRBJ2-5	once	TGTGCCAGCAGCTATTGGTCAGGGGTAGGCCAAGAGACCCAGTACTTC	CASSYWSGVGQETQYF
TRBV7-9	NA	TRBJ2-1	NA	TGTGCCAGCAGCTTAGTTGGAACGAATGAGCAGTTCTTC	CASSLVGTNEQFF
TRBV5-1	NA	TRBJ2-7	few	TGCGCCAGCAGCTTGGACCGAGCCTACGAGCAGTACTTC	CASSLDRAYEQYF
TRBV7-2	NA	TRBJ2-7	NA	TGTGCCAGCAGCTTAACTCCAGGGGATTCCTACGAGCAGTACTTC	CASSLTPGDSYEQYF
TRBV28	TRBD2	TRBJ2-5	NA	TGTGCCAGCAGTTTCGGGGGGATTCAAGAGACCCAGTACTTC	CASSFGGIQETQYF
TRBV28	NA	TRBJ2-1	NA	TGTGCCAGCAGTCCTCCCCGCGGGGACAATGAGCAGTTCTTC	CASSPPRGDNEQFF
TRBV20-1	NA	TRBJ1-5	NA	TGCAGTGCTTCGCAGCCCCAGCATTTT	CSASQPQHF
TRBV7-2	TRBD1	TRBJ2-3	NA	TGTGCCAGCACAAGGGACAGGGCCTCCGATACGCAGTATTTT	CASTRDRASDTQYF
TRBV5-1	NA	TRBJ1-3	once	TGCGCCAGCAGCTCCACTCCCAGGATCTCTGGAAACACCATATATTTT	CASSSTPRISGNTIYF
TRBV7-2	NA	TRBJ2-1	NA	TGTGCCAGCAGCTTAGGCGTCAGCTCCTACAATGAGCAGTTCTTC	CASSLGVSSYNEQFF
TRBV18	NA	TRBJ1-2	once	TGTGCCAGCTCACCTCCCAATCGACCAGGGCGGAACTATGGCTACACCTTC	CASSPPNRPGRNYGYTF
TRBV4-2	NA	TRBJ1-3	NA	TGTGCCAGCAGCCAAGAAGCCAGGGGATCTGGAAACACCATATATTTT	CASSQEARGSGNTIYF
TRBV2	NA	TRBJ2-1	NA	TGTGCCAGCACGCAAAGATACGAGCAGTTCTTC	CASTQRYEQFF
TRBV2	TRBD1	TRBJ2-3	once	TGTGCCAGCAGTGAAAGGACAGGGTTAAGGACAGATACGCAGTATTTT	CASSERTGLRTDTQYF
TRBV7-9	TRBD1	TRBJ1-5	NA	TGTGCCAGCAGCTATGGGACAGGGGATCAGCCCCAGCATTTT	CASSYGTGDQPQHF